The T cell receptor beta chain under discussion was sequenced for a study of T cell responses to AZD1222 COVID-19 vaccine. Second-dose intervals of approximately 4 or approximately 12 weeks were pooled. Whole-study findings and limits: Spike was spanned by vaccine-associated CD4 TCRs, with dominance at 160-218 and 743-854.

This clone was detected only once. Its antigen is as yet unknown. The protocol was immunoSEQ multiplex PCR, while the TCRdb copy is restricted to in-frame clones and leaves out a portion. The data hold approximately 150,000 clones, with 94% observed a single time. The sequencing here drew on peripheral blood, taken 28 days after the second AZD1222 dose. This TCR was recovered from an adult who received the AZD1222 COVID-19 vaccine.

DNA for the CDR3: TGTGCCAGCAGCGCGCCGCGGGGGTTGGACACCGGGGAGCTGTTTTTT. It encodes CASSAPRGLDTGELFF. The gene calls are TRBV9 and TRBJ2-2, with 7 bases identical to TRBD2. The ends lost 3 bases at V and 3 bases at J; junction bases unmatched: 8. Germline CDR1 reads SGDLS; CDR2 reads YYNGEE. The CDR3 has 16 residues.